The clone carrying this T cell receptor (beta chain) was detected many times. Its antigen is not known. These data originate in a study of Graves' ophthalmopathy and Graves' hyperthyroidism. Findings of the study overall: With about 86% sensitivity and approximately 79% specificity, a 13-signature model separated ophthalmopathy from stable hyperthyroidism.

Patients newly diagnosed with hyperthyroidism, under 2 months' duration, were aged 18 to 65, the study reports. RNA served as the template for amplifying TCR beta CDR3 regions. Second-round multiplex PCR came after a first-round RT-PCR that employed HTBI primers. TCRdb re-called the multiplex PCR reads with MiXCR, one entry per CDR3 protein. The data contain some 370,000 distinct CDR3 sequences, roughly a sixth of them singletons. V trimming: 3 bases; J trimming: 4 bases; junction bases outside the gene matches: 7. The CDR3 loop spans 16 amino acids. Germline V gene data show CDR1 as MDHEN and CDR2 as SYDVKM.

The chain carries TRBV28 and TRBJ1-3, with TRBD1 matching 9 bases. What was sequenced was peripheral blood. The TCR was taken from an adult woman with stable Graves' hyperthyroidism. For the CDR3, the DNA is TGTGCCAGCAGTTTGTCGTACAGGGGGCGAGGAAACACCATATATTTT. Protein product: CASSLSYRGRGNTIYF.